Below, 27 T cell receptor beta chains from the same sample are listed, as sequenced in a study of OX40 agonist ivuxolimab in advanced cancers. Only in-frame clones appear in the TCRdb table, and some are missing; sequencing was by immunoSEQ multiplex PCR. The sample shows tens of thousands of clones, over 80% of them seen only once. This specimen consisted of CD4+ or CD8+ T cells sorted from blood, obtained in a trial of the OX40 agonist ivuxolimab. Every receptor here comes from an adult with an advanced solid tumor such as melanoma, head and neck, liver or kidney cancer.

This chain joins TRBV9 and TRBJ2-5; 12 bases are shared with TRBD2. The V gene end was trimmed by 4 bases and the J gene end by 2 bases; junction bases not matched to a gene: 6. The CDR3 is 16 residues long. In germline, CDR1 is SGDLS, CDR2 YYNGEE. The DNA of the CDR3 is TGTGCCAGCAGCCCCCGGACTAGCGGGGAACAAGAGACCCAGTACTTC. Encoded protein: CASSPRTSGEQETQYF.

V usage is TRBV28 and J usage is TRBJ2-1; 12 nucleotides agree with TRBD2. Germline V gene sequence: CDR1 MDHEN, CDR2 SYDVKM. V gave up 8 bases and J gave up 7 bases; unmatched junction bases: 9. The CDR3 is 15 residues long. CDR3 loop: CASGPGTSGWNEQFF. In DNA form, the CDR3 reads TGTGCCAGCGGTCCCGGGACTAGCGGGTGGAATGAGCAGTTCTTC.

The rearrangement uses TRBV5-1 and TRBJ1-2, with 8 bases identical to TRBD1. The CDR3 has 16 residues. CDR1 and CDR2 (germline): SGHRS, YFSETQ. The V gene end was trimmed by 0 bases and the J gene end by 3 bases; junction bases not matched to a gene: 7. The CDR3 reads CASSLDGTGRDYGYTF. As DNA, the CDR3 is TGCGCCAGCAGCTTGGACGGGACAGGCCGCGACTATGGCTACACCTTC.

The CDR3 loop reads CATSRGAIDTSGNTIYF. CDR3 sequence (DNA): TGTGCCACCAGCAGAGGGGCAATCGACACCTCTGGAAACACCATATATTTT. This chain connects TRBV15 to TRBJ1-3, with D uncertain. This CDR3 comprises 17 residues. CDR1 is LNHNV, CDR2 YYDKDF, per germline (reference sequence). V was trimmed by 1 base and J by 0 bases, leaving 13 bases between them.

The rearrangement uses TRBV30 and TRBJ2-3; a weak D match, TRBD1 (7 bases). Trimming pared 3 bases from V and 3 bases from J, leaving 16 bases between. This CDR3 comprises 15 residues. Germline CDR1 and CDR2: GTSNPN and SVGIG (reference sequence). CDR3 amino acids: CAWRDTTGRTDTQYF. Written as DNA, the CDR3 is TGTGCCTGGAGGGATACGACAGGGAGGACAGATACGCAGTATTTT.

The V and J genes are TRBV11-2 and TRBJ2-1; tentatively, D is TRBD1 or TRBD2 (5 bases each). This CDR3 region has 15 residues. The V end lost 5 bases, the J end lost 5 bases, and 16 bases lay between the germline ends. CDR1 and CDR2 from the germline V gene are SGHAT and FQNNGV. The CDR3 sequence: CASSAVRGADNEQFF. The CDR3 region has the DNA TGTGCCAGCAGCGCAGTGAGGGGCGCGGACAATGAGCAGTTCTTC. The complete variable domain, with remaining parts taken from reference TRBV11-2 and TRBJ2-1, reads EAGVAQSPRYKIIEKRQSVAFWCNPISGHATLYWYQQILGQGPKLLIQFQNNGVVDDSQLPKDRFSAERLKGVDSTLKIQPAKLEDSAVYLCASSAVRGADNEQFFGPGTRLTVL.

The chain links TRBV6-6 to TRBJ2-7; D possibly corresponds to TRBD1 (5 bases). The germline V gene encodes CDR1 MNHNY and CDR2 SVGAGI (reference sequence). V lost 10 bases to trimming and J lost 3 bases, with 10 bases between them. The CDR3 is 11 amino acids. In nucleotides, the CDR3 is TGTGCCATTATAGACAGCTACGAGCAGTACGTC. This codes for CAIIDSYEQYV.

V is TRBV19 and J is TRBJ2-2, with TRBD2 matching 11 bases. J was trimmed by 4 bases and V by 6 bases; bases with no gene match: 7. This CDR3 is 16 amino acids long. From germline, CDR1 is LNHDA and CDR2 SQIVND (reference sequence). CDR3 residues: CASSRLAGFVTGELFF. The CDR3 region has the DNA TGTGCCAGTAGCCGACTAGCGGGGTTCGTCACCGGGGAGCTGTTTTTT. Combining the CDR3 with reference TRBV19 and TRBJ2-2 gives the whole variable domain DGGITQSPKYLFRKEGQNVTLSCEQNLNHDAMYWYRQDPGQGLRLIYYSQIVNDFQKGDIAEGYSVSREKKESFPLTVTSAQKNPTAFYLCASSRLAGFVTGELFFGEGSRLTVL.

The chain carries TRBV5-8 and TRBJ1-1; D gene ambiguous. The V end was cut by 1 base, the J end by 7 bases, with 11 bases between. The CDR3 loop spans 13 amino acids. The V gene's germline CDR1 is SGHTS and CDR2 YDEGEE. The CDR3 sequence: CASSLSTQYEAFF. In DNA form, the CDR3 reads TGTGCCAGCAGCTTGAGTACCCAGTATGAAGCTTTCTTT. Full variable domain (missing parts from reference TRBV5-8 and TRBJ1-1): EAGVTQSPTHLIKTRGQQATLRCSPISGHTSVYWYQQALGLGLQFLLWYDEGEERNRGNFPPRFSGRQFPNYSSELNVNALELEDSALYLCASSLSTQYEAFFGQGTRLTVV.

This CDR3 is CASLWGVNTEAFF. CDR3 sequence (DNA): TGTGCCAGCCTCTGGGGGGTGAACACTGAAGCTTTCTTT. The V gene is TRBV19, the J gene TRBJ1-1; D is possibly TRBD1 (5 bases). The V and J ends lost 9 bases and 0 bases respectively, with 11 bases between them. The CDR3 runs 13 residues. The germline V gene encodes CDR1 LNHDA and CDR2 SQIVND (reference sequence).

The chain has TRBV10-1 and TRBJ2-7; 9 bases align to TRBD1. V lost 6 bases, J lost 6 bases, and 3 bases stayed unmatched. The CDR3 covers 12 residues. Germline CDR1 WNHNN, CDR2 SYGVQD (reference sequence). The CDR3 sequence is CASSATGGEQYV. Here the CDR3 DNA reads TGCGCCAGCAGCGCGACAGGGGGCGAGCAGTACGTC.

The chain combines TRBV5-4 with TRBJ1-2, with 8 bases lining up with TRBD1. Trimming removed 0 bases from V and 4 bases from J; junction bases left unmatched: 8. This CDR3 is built from 16 residues. Per germline, CDR1 SGHNT and CDR2 YYREEE (reference sequence). The chain's CDR3 is CASSLEGQVTFYGYTF. As DNA, the CDR3 is TGTGCCAGCAGCTTGGAGGGACAGGTTACCTTCTATGGCTACACCTTC.

The chain couples TRBV5-5 to TRBJ2-5, with 7 bases matching TRBD2. V shed 0 bases, J shed 5 bases, and the junction held 10 bases outside the gene matches. This CDR3 contains 16 residues. Germline CDR1 is SGHKS and CDR2 is YYEKEE (reference sequence). This CDR3 reads CASSLGPPGSGETQYF. CDR3 in DNA: TGTGCCAGCAGCTTGGGTCCGCCGGGTAGCGGGGAGACCCAGTACTTC.

This chain connects TRBV7-8 to TRBJ2-7; tentatively, D is TRBD1 (6 bases). The germline gives CDR1 SGHVS, CDR2 FQNEAQ. CDR3 size: 14 residues. V was shortened by 1 base and J by 6 bases, with 13 bases between the two germline ends. CDR3 amino acids: CASSLENRVIEQYF. As DNA, the CDR3 is TGTGCCAGCAGCTTAGAAAACAGGGTAATCGAGCAGTACTTC.

The CDR3 region is CASSEEGEQYF. For the CDR3, the DNA is TGTGCCAGCAGTGAAGAGGGCGAGCAGTACTTC. The V call is TRBV6-1, the J call TRBJ2-7; no firm D call. V was shortened by 1 base and J by 6 bases, with 4 bases between the two germline ends. This CDR3 spans 11 amino acids. Per germline, CDR1 MNHNS and CDR2 SASEGT.

Only a few counts were recorded for this clone. J is TRBJ2-1 and V is TRBV6-5; the match to TRBD2 covers 10 bases. The V and J ends lost 6 bases and 7 bases, in that order; junction bases with no gene match: 9. From germline, CDR1 is MNHEY and CDR2 SVGAGI. The CDR3 has 15 amino acids. The CDR3, as DNA: TGTGCCAGCAGCAGGGGTAGCGGGAGGAGTAATGAGCAGTTCTTC. Its protein is CASSRGSGRSNEQFF.

This clone has only one observation. The chain couples TRBV13 to TRBJ1-2; TRBD1 matches at 7 bases. This CDR3 region has 15 residues. V gave up 0 bases and J gave up 5 bases; unmatched junction bases: 6. Per the germline V gene, CDR1 is PRHDT and CDR2 is FYEKMQ (reference sequence). This CDR3 is CASSLGRDRDYGYTF. Written as DNA, the CDR3 is TGTGCCAGCAGCTTAGGCCGCGACAGGGATTATGGCTACACCTTC.

The rearrangement links TRBV6-5 to TRBJ1-4; D is unclear. Trimming removed 8 bases at V and 0 bases at J, with 10 bases between. CDR3 size: 14 residues. CDR1 is MNHEY, CDR2 SVGAGI, per germline. CDR3 residues: CASARGSTNEKLFF. The DNA for the CDR3 is TGTGCCAGCGCACGGGGTTCAACTAATGAAAAACTGTTTTTT.

The rearrangement joins TRBV2 to TRBJ1-5; 8 nucleotides line up with TRBD1. The junction had 5 bases not matched to a gene; V was cut back by 6 bases and J by 4 bases. From germline, CDR1 is SNHLY and CDR2 FYNNEI. This CDR3 spans 14 amino acids. Here the CDR3 DNA reads TGTGCCAGCAGCAGACAGGGGACTAATCAGCCCCAGCATTTT. As protein: CASSRQGTNQPQHF.

The J gene is TRBJ1-1, the V gene TRBV11-2; 7 nucleotides align to TRBD1. The CDR3 spans 15 residues. V shed 5 bases, J shed 4 bases, and the junction held 10 bases outside the gene matches. Germline V gene lookup returns CDR1 SGHAT and CDR2 FQNNGV. The CDR3 DNA reads as TGTGCCAGCAGCCCCCGGACAGGTCGGGGCACTGAAGCTTTCTTT. It yields the protein CASSPRTGRGTEAFF.

This clone was recorded once. The chain has TRBV11-3 and TRBJ1-6; 7 nucleotides match TRBD1. Trimming took 1 base from V and 9 from J; bases not matched to a gene: 15. The germline V gene encodes CDR1 SGHNT and CDR2 YENEEA. The CDR3 sequence is 18 residues long. The CDR3 DNA sequence: TGTGCCAGCAGCTTAGTCGGGGGGGACAGTTCCGTTAGTTCACCCCTCCACTTT. This gives the protein CASSLVGGDSSVSSPLHF.

The chain is built from TRBV29-1 and TRBJ1-4; possible D gene TRBD1, 6 bases. This CDR3 has 14 residues. Trimming shortened V by 0 bases and J by 7 bases, and 12 bases separated the two germline ends. Germline V lookup: CDR1 SQVTM, CDR2 ANQGSEA. Written as DNA, the CDR3 is TGCAGCGTTGAAGATAGGGGGGACGGTGAAAAACTGTTTTTT. Protein: CSVEDRGDGEKLFF.

This chain connects TRBV28 to TRBJ1-2; maybe TRBD1 (5 bases). The CDR3 loop spans 14 amino acids. Germline V gene lookup returns CDR1 MDHEN and CDR2 SYDVKM. V dropped 4 bases and J dropped 4 bases, with 13 bases sitting between them. In DNA form, the CDR3 reads TGTGCCAGCAGTTCCGTCGACAGCACCTATGGCTACACCTTC. Its translation: CASSSVDSTYGYTF.

This clone has just one count. The chain links TRBV7-8 to TRBJ2-5; weak D call: TRBD2 (5 bases). Near its end, the DNA agrees better with TRBJ2-7, so the J call may be wrong. In germline, CDR1 is SGHVS, CDR2 FQNEAQ. The CDR3 contains 14 residues. The chain's CDR3 is CASSLEGPGYEQYF. The CDR3 bases are TGTGCCAGCAGCTTAGAAGGACCGGGATACGAGCAGTACTTC.

J is TRBJ2-2 and V is TRBV9, with 8 bases matching TRBD2. CDR3 length: 15 amino acids. With V trimmed by 2 bases and J by 4 bases, 4 bases remained unmatched. Germline assignment: CDR1 SGDLS and CDR2 YYNGEE. CDR3 DNA sequence: TGTGCCAGCAGCGTCGGGGGGGTCTTCACCGGGGAGCTGTTTTTT. It codes for CASSVGGVFTGELFF.

The J gene is TRBJ2-2, the V gene TRBV30, with D maybe TRBD1 (6 bases). Trimming cost V 5 bases and J 5 bases, with 21 bases left between them. This CDR3 spans 16 amino acids. The germline V gene encodes CDR1 GTSNPN and CDR2 SVGIG (reference sequence). The CDR3 here is CAWEQGELSRTGELFF. CDR3 DNA: TGTGCCTGGGAACAGGGAGAACTCTCCCGTACCGGGGAGCTGTTTTTT. Full variable domain (outside the CDR3, taken from reference TRBV30 and TRBJ2-2): SQTIHQWPATLVQPVGSPLSLECTVEGTSNPNLYWYRQAAGRGLQLLFYSVGIGQISSEVPQNLSASRPQDRQFILSSKKLLLSDSGFYLCAWEQGELSRTGELFFGEGSRLTVL.

This chain connects TRBV7-2 to TRBJ2-4; 7 nucleotides match TRBD2. The CDR3 is 14 residues long. After removal of 1 base from V and 3 bases from J, the junction contained 0 bases not matched to a gene. The germline V gene has CDR1 SGHTA and CDR2 FQGNSA. CDR3: CASSLGGGKNIQYF. Written as DNA, the CDR3 is TGTGCCAGCAGCTTAGGGGGGGGCAAAAACATTCAGTACTTC.